This T cell receptor (beta chain) was profiled in a study of blood T cell repertoires in COVID-19. Study-wide background: PBMCs, B-cell-depleted T cells, or T cells were the source of the cDNA or gDNA that made up the material.

CDR1 and CDR2 from the germline V gene are SGHNT and YYREEE (reference sequence). Losses at the gene ends were 2 bases for V and 3 bases for J; bases not matched to a gene: 1. The CDR3 is 15 amino acids. The count of this clone is one. Original methodology: It was from reference gene primer amplification that nucleated cell counts were estimated. Data came from immunoSEQ multiplex PCR; TCRdb stores just in-frame clones and leaves some out. The DNA gave D and trimming, while V, J and clone size come from that table. The sample lists roughly 230,000 clones, 80% to 90% seen once, with about 4.5% in the top ten.

The genes are TRBV5-4 and TRBJ1-6; 8 bases fit TRBD1. What was sequenced was peripheral blood. This TCR was sampled from a woman between 40 and 55 years old who had recovered from COVID-19. As DNA, the CDR3 is TGTGCCAGCAGCTTCGACAGGGGCTATAATTCACCCCTCCACTTT. Translating gives CASSFDRGYNSPLHF.